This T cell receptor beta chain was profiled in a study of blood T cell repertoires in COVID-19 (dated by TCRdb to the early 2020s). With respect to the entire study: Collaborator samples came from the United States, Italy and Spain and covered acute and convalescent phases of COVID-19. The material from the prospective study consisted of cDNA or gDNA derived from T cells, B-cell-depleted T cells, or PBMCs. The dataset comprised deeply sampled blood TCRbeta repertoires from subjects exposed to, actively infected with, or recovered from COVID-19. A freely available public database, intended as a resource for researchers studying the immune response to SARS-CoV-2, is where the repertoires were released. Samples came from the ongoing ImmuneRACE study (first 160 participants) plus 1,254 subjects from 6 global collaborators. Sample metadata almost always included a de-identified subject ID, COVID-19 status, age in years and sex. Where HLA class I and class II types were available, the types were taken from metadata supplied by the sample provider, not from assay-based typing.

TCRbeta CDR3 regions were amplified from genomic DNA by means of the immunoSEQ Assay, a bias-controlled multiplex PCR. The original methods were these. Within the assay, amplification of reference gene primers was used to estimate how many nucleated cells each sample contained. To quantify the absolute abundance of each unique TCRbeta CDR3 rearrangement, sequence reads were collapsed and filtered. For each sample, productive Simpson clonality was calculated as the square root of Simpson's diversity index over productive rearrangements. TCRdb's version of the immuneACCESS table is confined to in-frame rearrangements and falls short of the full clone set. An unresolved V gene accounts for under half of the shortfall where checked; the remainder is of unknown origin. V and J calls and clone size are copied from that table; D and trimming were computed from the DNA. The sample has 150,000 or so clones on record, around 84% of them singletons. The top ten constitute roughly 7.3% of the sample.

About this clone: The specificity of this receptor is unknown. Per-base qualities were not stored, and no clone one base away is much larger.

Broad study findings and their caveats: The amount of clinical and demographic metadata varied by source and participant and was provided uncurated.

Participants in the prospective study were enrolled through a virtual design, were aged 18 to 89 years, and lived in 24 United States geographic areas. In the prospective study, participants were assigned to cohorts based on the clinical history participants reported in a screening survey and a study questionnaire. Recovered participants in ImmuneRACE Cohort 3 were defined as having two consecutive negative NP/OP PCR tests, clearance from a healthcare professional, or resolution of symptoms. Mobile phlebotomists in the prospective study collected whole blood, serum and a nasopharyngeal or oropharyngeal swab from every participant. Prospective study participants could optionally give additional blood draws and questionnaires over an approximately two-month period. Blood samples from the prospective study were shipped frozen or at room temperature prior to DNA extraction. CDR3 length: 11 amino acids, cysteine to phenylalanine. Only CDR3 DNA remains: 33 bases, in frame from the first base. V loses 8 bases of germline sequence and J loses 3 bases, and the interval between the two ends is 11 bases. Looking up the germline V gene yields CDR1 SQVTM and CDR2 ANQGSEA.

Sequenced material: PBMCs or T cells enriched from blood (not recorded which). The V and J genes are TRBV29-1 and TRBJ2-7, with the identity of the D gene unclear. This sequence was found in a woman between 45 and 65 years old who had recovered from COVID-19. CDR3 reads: CSFLADYEQYF. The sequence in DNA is TGCAGCTTCTTGGCCGACTACGAGCAGTACTTC.